The 14 T cell receptor beta chains reported below all come from one sample, sequenced in a study of memory CD4+ T cells and cytomegalovirus serostatus. The sort gate was single viable CD3+CD4+CD8-CD45RO+ cells for memory CD4+ T cells. Measured with immunoSEQ multiplex PCR; TCRdb has only the in-frame clones, and not every one. This table holds approximately 27,000 clones, 60% to 85% found once. What was sequenced was memory CD4+ T cells from blood. The receptor source for this set is an adult in good health and CMV-seronegative.

A single count supports this clone. V gene TRBV7-2 combines with J gene TRBJ2-1; 7 positions agree with TRBD2. The CDR3 length is 16 residues. Looked up from germline, CDR1 is SGHTA and CDR2 is FQGNSA. The trim removed 1 base at V and 5 bases at J, leaving 8 bases unmatched. In DNA form, the CDR3 reads TGTGCCAGCAGCTTAGTTGCGGGAGAAATTCACAATGAGCAGTTCTTC. Protein: CASSLVAGEIHNEQFF.

This clone was seen more than once but under ten times. The genes are TRBV15 and TRBJ1-5; tentatively, D is TRBD1 (5 bases). The CDR3 extends over 16 amino acids. Trimming removed 5 bases from V and 3 bases from J, with 17 bases in between. Looked up from germline, CDR1 is LNHNV and CDR2 is YYDKDF (reference sequence). Here the CDR3 DNA reads TGTGCCACCAGCCCCACGCAGGGCCTGTCCAATCAGCCCCAGCATTTT. This codes for CATSPTQGLSNQPQHF.

The rearrangement joins TRBV4-1 to TRBJ1-2; unclear D gene. There are 14 residues in the CDR3. Trimming cost V 0 bases and J 8 bases, with 13 bases left between them. Germline V gene sequence: CDR1 MGHRA, CDR2 YSYEKL. The CDR3 DNA is TGCGCCAGCAGCCAAGACGCCGGCCCTTGGGGCTACACCTTC. It encodes CASSQDAGPWGYTF.

This chain connects TRBV6-6 to TRBJ1-4, with D perhaps matching TRBD1 (6 bases). V lost 10 bases and J lost 5, with 17 bases in between. Germline loops: CDR1 MNHNY, CDR2 SVGAGI (reference sequence). The length of the CDR3 is 14 residues. The CDR3 here is CATLPGGTNEKLFF. The CDR3 DNA sequence: TGTGCCACACTTCCCGGGGGCACAAATGAAAAACTGTTTTTT.

The chain has TRBV2 and TRBJ2-7; D is unresolved. Germline V lookup: CDR1 SNHLY, CDR2 FYNNEI. V gave up 8 bases and J gave up 6 bases, with 14 bases separating them. This CDR3 is built from 12 residues. CDR3: CASLAYGREQYF. The CDR3 region has the DNA TGTGCCAGCCTGGCGTACGGTCGCGAGCAGTACTTC.

The CDR3 DNA reads TGCGCCAGCAGCTCCCCTCTTATGTCCGGTCGGACCTACGAGCAGTACTTC. Protein product: CASSSPLMSGRTYEQYF. The J gene is TRBJ2-7, the V gene TRBV5-1; D remains unclear. Trimming took 3 bases from V and 2 from J, leaving 21 bases between them. CDR1 is SGHRS and CDR2 is YFSETQ in the germline V gene. The CDR3 length is 17 residues.

The chain is built from TRBV12-5 and TRBJ2-5; 7 positions match TRBD2. The germline V gene has CDR1 LGHNT and CDR2 FRNRAP. This CDR3 is 14 amino acids long. V dropped 1 base and J dropped 5; count of bases not matched to a gene: 4. The CDR3 loop reads CASGLGQGGETQYF. As DNA, the CDR3 is TGTGCTAGTGGTTTGGGGCAGGGAGGGGAGACCCAGTACTTC.

This clone was detected once. The same CDR3 can be traced to other DNA sequences in this sample. The rearrangement joins TRBV5-1 to TRBJ2-1; 7 bases fit TRBD2. Trimming at V came to 4 bases and at J to 4 bases, leaving 8 bases not matched to a gene. Germline V gene data show CDR1 as SGHRS and CDR2 as YFSETQ. This CDR3 is 15 amino acids long. CDR3 residues: CASSGGGTSYNEQFF. The CDR3, as DNA: TGCGCCAGCAGCGGGGGGGGGACCTCGTACAATGAGCAGTTCTTC.

The genes are TRBV6-1 and TRBJ2-5, with D perhaps matching TRBD1 (6 bases). Trimming shortened V by 4 bases and J by 4 bases, and 22 bases separated the two germline ends. The germline V gene encodes CDR1 MNHNS and CDR2 SASEGT. This CDR3 contains 17 residues. CDR3 nucleotides: TGTGCCAGCAGTGCCAACCCTCAAGGGGGATTGGGAGAGACCCAGTACTTC. The encoded protein is CASSANPQGGLGETQYF.

This clone was counted a few times. The chain is built from TRBV10-3 and TRBJ2-3, with TRBD1 identical over 10 bases. The CDR3 has 15 residues. In germline, CDR1 is ENHRY, CDR2 SYGVKD. Germline trimming cut 6 bases from V and 6 bases from J; bases unmatched to any gene: 9. The CDR3 DNA follows: TGTGCCATCAGGGGACAGGGGAAATTAGGGGATACGCAGTATTTT. Its protein product is CAIRGQGKLGDTQYF.

The chain links TRBV2 to TRBJ1-5; 9 nucleotides agree with TRBD1. With 6 bases clipped from V and 6 bases from J, the junction kept 9 bases outside the gene matches. Germline CDR1 SNHLY, CDR2 FYNNEI. CDR3 length equals 15 residues. CDR3 nucleotides: TGTGCCAGCAGCGGGGGACAGGGATTCCTTCAGCCCCAGCATTTT. Its protein product is CASSGGQGFLQPQHF. Full variable domain (outside the CDR3, taken from reference TRBV2 and TRBJ1-5): EPEVTQTPSHQVTQMGQEVILRCVPISNHLYFYWYRQILGQKVEFLVSFYNNEISEKSEIFDDQFSVERPDGSNFTLKIRSTKLEDSAMYFCASSGGQGFLQPQHFGDGTRLSIL.

The CDR3 DNA follows: TGTGCCACCATGGGACAACAAATTAGCAATCAGCCCCAGCATTTT. Protein product: CATMGQQISNQPQHF. The gene calls are TRBV6-6 and TRBJ1-5, with D possibly being TRBD1 (6 bases). Trimming removed 10 bases from V and 0 bases from J, with 16 bases in between. Germline CDR1 reads MNHNY; CDR2 reads SVGAGI (reference sequence). The CDR3 has 15 residues.

This clone has a single count. The chain employs TRBV7-9 and TRBJ1-4; D ambiguous. Germline V CDR1 and CDR2: SEHNR, FQNEAQ (reference sequence). V was pared by 1 base and J by 4 bases, with 10 bases between. The CDR3 runs to 15 residues. CDR3 DNA: TGTGCCAGCAGCTTAGTGGTGGGAGGTAATGAAAAACTGTTTTTT. It translates to CASSLVVGGNEKLFF.

V and J are TRBV28 and TRBJ1-2; D gene uncertain. This CDR3 spans 14 amino acids. V shed 1 base and J shed 2 bases, with 8 bases lying between them. Germline V gene lookup returns CDR1 MDHEN and CDR2 SYDVKM. CDR3 sequence reads: CASSLSEENYGYTF. The CDR3 region has the DNA TGTGCCAGCAGTTTATCGGAGGAGAACTATGGCTACACCTTC.